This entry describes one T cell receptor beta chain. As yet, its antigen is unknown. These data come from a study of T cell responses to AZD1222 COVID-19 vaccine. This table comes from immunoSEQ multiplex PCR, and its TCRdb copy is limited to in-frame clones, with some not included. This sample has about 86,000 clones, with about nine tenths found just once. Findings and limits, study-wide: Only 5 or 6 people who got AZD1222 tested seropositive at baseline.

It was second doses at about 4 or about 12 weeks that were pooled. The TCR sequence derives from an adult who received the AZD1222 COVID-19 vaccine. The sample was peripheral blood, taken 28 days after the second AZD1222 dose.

The CDR3 is CASSPHTTTNEKLFF. For the CDR3, the DNA is TGTGCCAGCAGTCCCCACACTACAACTAATGAAAAACTGTTTTTT. The J gene is TRBJ1-4, the V gene TRBV6-4; D is uncertain. CDR1 is MRHNA, CDR2 SNTAGT, per germline. V lost 5 bases and J 0 bases, leaving 10 bases between the germline ends. CDR3 size: 15 residues.